This T cell receptor (beta chain) is from a study of T cells in localized non-small cell lung cancer. Study-wide results and caveats: Since sequencing was restricted to only one region of the tumor, intratumor heterogeneity remains a possibility. In adjacent lung, a median around 50 of the top 100 tumor clones were found. The study found T cell clonality highest in uninvolved adjacent lung, above tumor.

In the case of this clone: Its antigen is as yet unknown.

The CDR3 contains 17 residues. The V end lost 6 bases, the J end lost 5 bases, and 25 bases lay between the germline ends. Investigators took adjacent lung free of atypia at least 2 cm from the tumor margin. Generated by immunoSEQ multiplex PCR, the TCRdb table keeps only in-frame clones and is missing some. The table includes some 6,700 clones, approximately 16% detected once. Sequencing was performed on normal lung tissue next to the tumor, taken before any cancer treatment. This TCR was recovered from a male donor older than 55 with stage II squamous cell lung carcinoma. This chain uses TRBV23-1 with TRBJ2-5, with D perhaps assigned TRBD1 or TRBD2 (6 bases each). TRBV23-1 is an ORF, and what it does is uncertain. The CDR3 protein is CASSPTGDTKAGETQYF. CDR3 coding DNA: TGCGCCAGCAGCCCGACCGGGGACACAAAGGCGGGGGAGACCCAGTACTTC.